Listed below are T cell receptor beta chains from one sample, sequenced in a study of T-cell reconstitution after alpha-beta-depleted transplantation in children. MiXCR was run by TCRdb on the PCR reads, yielding one entry per CDR3 protein. The table includes more than 400,000 distinct CDR3 sequences, over 40% detected once. The sequences come from PBMCs, collected before TCRalphabeta/CD19-depleted stem cell transplant. The source is a girl aged 2-10 years with aplastic anemia, due to receive a stem cell transplant. CDR3s include the opening cysteine and the closing phenylalanine or tryptophan. D genes are given only for firm matches. Size tells how often a clone was seen (once, few, many) or the class of an expanded clone, and some rows leave it out.

>15|NA|TRBJ1-2|TRBV9|NA
TGTGCCAGCAGCGTAGGACAGTCGCAAGTCTATGGCTACACCTTC
CASSVGQSQVYGYTF
>13|many|TRBJ2-3|TRBV6-1|NA
TGTGCCAGCAGCTCCCTTCGCACAGATACGCAGTATTTT
CASSSLRTDTQYF
>14|NA|TRBJ2-3|TRBV20-1|NA
TGCAGTGCCCCTCTCGGGGGACGCACAGATACGCAGTATTTT
CSAPLGGRTDTQYF
>11|many|TRBJ1-1|TRBV29-1|NA
TGCAGCGTTGTTCAGGGAACTGAAGCTTTCTTT
CSVVQGTEAFF
>14|many|TRBJ2-2|TRBV5-1|NA
TGCGCCAGGAGCCTAACAGATAACACCGGGGAGCTGTTTTTT
CARSLTDNTGELFF
>15|NA|TRBJ2-5|TRBV5-1|TRBD2
TGCGCCAGCAGCTTGTTTCTAGCGGGAGAAGAGACCCAGTACTTC
CASSLFLAGEETQYF
>12|few|TRBJ2-2|TRBV20-1|NA
TGCAGTGCTAGAGACAGGGCCGGGGAGCTGTTTTTT
CSARDRAGELFF
>16|NA|TRBJ2-4|TRBV11-2|TRBD2
TGTGCCAGCAGCTGGACTAGCGGGGTAGCCAAAAACATTCAGTACTTC
CASSWTSGVAKNIQYF
>13|few|TRBJ2-5|TRBV29-1|NA
TGCAGCGTTGGAATTGGGGCCCAAGAGACCCAGTACTTC
CSVGIGAQETQYF
>13|NA|TRBJ1-1|TRBV5-1|NA
TGCTCCAGCAGCACCGCGGGTAACACTGAAGCTTTCTTT
CSSSTAGNTEAFF
>11|NA|TRBJ1-1|TRBV5-1|NA
TGCGCCAGCAGCTCCGGGTTCGGAGCTTTCTTT
CASSSGFGAFF
>13|few|TRBJ2-1|TRBV7-6|NA
TGTGCCAGCAGCTTAACCCTAGCAGATGAGCAGTTCTTC
CASSLTLADEQFF
>15|many|TRBJ2-7|TRBV5-1|TRBD2
TGCGCCAGCAGCCCCCCTGGGGGACTAGCGGACGAGCAGTACTTC
CASSPPGGLADEQYF
>13|NA|TRBJ2-1|TRBV28|NA
TGTGCCAGCAGTTTGGCGGGGACCGATGAGCAGTTCTTC
CASSLAGTDEQFF
>15|NA|TRBJ1-2|TRBV29-1|NA
TGCAGCGTTGATACCGGCGTCGGGGCTCCCTATGGCTACACCTTC
CSVDTGVGAPYGYTF
>15|NA|TRBJ2-1|TRBV5-1|NA
TGCGCCAGCAGCCCGGGACACCTCCTAAACAATGAGCAGTTCTTC
CASSPGHLLNNEQFF
>15|NA|TRBJ2-3|TRBV5-1|TRBD2
TGCGCCAGCAGCGGCACCGGGACTAGCGGCAATACGCAGTATTTT
CASSGTGTSGNTQYF
>14|few|TRBJ2-7|TRBV10-3|NA
TGTGCCATCAGGGGCGGGCACGGGTCCTACGAGCAGTACTTC
CAIRGGHGSYEQYF
>13|NA|TRBJ2-7|TRBV10-3|NA
TGTGCCATCAGTGAGGCGGGGAATTACGAGCAGTACTTC
CAISEAGNYEQYF
>15|NA|TRBJ1-6|TRBV20-1|NA
TGCAGTGCTAGAGATCGAGGGAGGGAGGGATCACCCCTCCACTTT
CSARDRGREGSPLHF
>16|medium-sized|TRBJ2-7|TRBV5-1|TRBD2
TGCGCCAGCAGCTATGGCCATGGCGGGAGGGCCGAGGAGCAGTACTTC
CASSYGHGGRAEEQYF
>11|NA|TRBJ2-1|TRBV9|NA
TGTGCCAGCAGTGAGGGGGTAGAGCAGTTCTTC
CASSEGVEQFF
>15|few|TRBJ1-1|TRBV5-5|TRBD1
TGTGCCAGCAGCACGGGACAGGGCATGAACACTGAAGCTTTCTTT
CASSTGQGMNTEAFF
>17|NA|TRBJ2-7|TRBV6-4|NA
TGTGCCAGCAGTGTGGGACGGTCTAGGGTCGTGGGCTACGAGCAGTACTTC
CASSVGRSRVVGYEQYF
>11|NA|TRBJ2-1|TRBV12-3/TRBV12-4|NA
TGTGCCAGCAGTATACACAATGAGCAGTTCTTC
CASSIHNEQFF
>21|NA|TRBJ2-1|TRBV7-6|TRBD2
TGTGCCAGCAGCTTAGCGAAAACCGGGACTAGCTTTATTAGCTCCTACAATGAGCAGTTCTTC
CASSLAKTGTSFISSYNEQFF
>16|NA|TRBJ2-6|TRBV12-3/TRBV12-4|NA
TGTGCCAGCAGGCCCAACCCGGGTTCCGGGGCCAACGTCCTGACTTTC
CASRPNPGSGANVLTF
>15|NA|TRBJ2-1|TRBV20-1|TRBD2
TGCAGTGCTAGTTCTCTAGCGGAGACTCGAAATGAGCAGTTCTTC
CSASSLAETRNEQFF
>12|few|TRBJ1-1|TRBV7-2|NA
TGTGCCAGCAGCTTATCGGGTGTGGGAACTTTCTTT
CASSLSGVGTFF
>13|many|TRBJ2-1|TRBV5-1|NA
TGCGCCAGCAGTAAAGGGTACTACAATGAGCAGTTCTTC
CASSKGYYNEQFF
>10|NA|TRBJ1-2|TRBV6-5|NA
TGTGCCAGCAATTGTGCCCGAGGCACCTTC
CASNCARGTF
>14|NA|TRBJ2-1|TRBV5-1|TRBD1
TGCGCCAGCAGCTTAAGCCGACAGGGAATGGAGCAGTTCTTC
CASSLSRQGMEQFF
>15|many|TRBJ2-2|TRBV10-3|TRBD2
TGTGCCATCAGTGCTGAGGGAGGGCCGACCGGGGAGCTGTTTTTT
CAISAEGGPTGELFF
>15|few|TRBJ1-1|TRBV7-9|NA
TGTGCCAGCAGCTTACCCGCAGGGACACGCACTGAAGCTTTCTTT
CASSLPAGTRTEAFF
>16|few|TRBJ2-6|TRBV25-1|NA
TGTGCCAGCAGTGGGGGATGGAGCTCTGGGGCCAACGTCCTGACTTTC
CASSGGWSSGANVLTF
>15|NA|TRBJ2-7|TRBV11-2|NA
TGTGCCAGCAGCTTAGGGGCTAGTAGGATCTACGAGCAGTACTTC
CASSLGASRIYEQYF
>14|NA|TRBJ1-5|TRBV6-5|NA
TGTGCCAGCAGTTACGGCCAAGGCCATCAGCCCCAGCATTTT
CASSYGQGHQPQHF
>13|NA|TRBJ2-7|TRBV27|NA
TGTGCCAGCATCGATGGACTGAGCTACGAGCAGTACTTC
CASIDGLSYEQYF
>12|NA|TRBJ1-1|TRBV20-1|NA
TGCAGTGCTAGATACAGGAACACTGAAGCTTTCTTT
CSARYRNTEAFF
>14|few|TRBJ1-5|TRBV2|TRBD1
TGTGCCAGCATGGGGACAGGGGGCCGTCAGCCCCAGCATTTT
CASMGTGGRQPQHF
>14|once|TRBJ1-1|TRBV7-6|NA
TGTGCCAGCAGCTTATCCCACAGGGACACTGAAGCTTTCTTT
CASSLSHRDTEAFF
>17|NA|TRBJ2-1|TRBV6-1|NA
TGTGCCAGCAGTGAAGCGGGCGGAATCGGCCAGCTCCCCGAGCAGTTCTTC
CASSEAGGIGQLPEQFF
>15|NA|TRBJ2-3|TRBV20-1|TRBD2
TGCAGTGCTTCTCCGAGCGGGAGGGCCTCAGATACGCAGTATTTT
CSASPSGRASDTQYF
>15|few|TRBJ2-7|TRBV7-9|NA
TGTGCCAGCAGCTTAGGTGATCAGGGGTCCTACGAGCAGTACTTC
CASSLGDQGSYEQYF